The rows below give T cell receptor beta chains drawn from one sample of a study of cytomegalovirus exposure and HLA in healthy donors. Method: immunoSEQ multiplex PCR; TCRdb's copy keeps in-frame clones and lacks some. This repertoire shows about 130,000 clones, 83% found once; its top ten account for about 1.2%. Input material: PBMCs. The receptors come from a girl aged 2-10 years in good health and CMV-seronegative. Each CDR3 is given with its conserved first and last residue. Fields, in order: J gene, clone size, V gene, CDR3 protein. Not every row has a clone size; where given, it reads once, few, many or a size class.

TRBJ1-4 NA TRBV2 CASRSQGSNEKLFF
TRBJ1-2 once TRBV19 CAIDSAGAPGYTF
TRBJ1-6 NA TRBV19 CATAGQHNSPLHF
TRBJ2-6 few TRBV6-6 CASRQDSLSGANVLTF
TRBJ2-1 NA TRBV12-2 CASRLDPPGLDYKERPLGYNEQFF
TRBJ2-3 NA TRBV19 CASSIRHTDTQYF
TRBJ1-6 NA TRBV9 CASSVGHNYNSPLHF
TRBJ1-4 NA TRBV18 CASSPGQSYEKLFF
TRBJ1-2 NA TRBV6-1 CASSEINRGDGYTF
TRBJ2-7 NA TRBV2 CAAKSGRMDEQYF
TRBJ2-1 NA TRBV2 CASGWGLAEGEQFF
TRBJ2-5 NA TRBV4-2 CASSQDSSGVSETQYF
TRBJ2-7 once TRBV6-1 CASSEAWRGEQYF
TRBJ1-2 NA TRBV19 CASSRQSEDYGYTF
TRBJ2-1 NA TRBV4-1 CASSQAAWTSSYNEQFF
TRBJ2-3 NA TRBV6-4 CASSDGTSGGADTQYF
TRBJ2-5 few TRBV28 CASRTGEEETQYF
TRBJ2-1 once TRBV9 CASSVAGGGGSYNEQFF
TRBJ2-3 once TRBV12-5 CASGSPSLTDTQYF
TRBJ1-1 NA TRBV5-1 CASSLSGGTEAFF
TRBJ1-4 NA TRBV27 CASSLNSATNEKLFF
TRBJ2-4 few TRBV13 CASSLDEGGLAKNIQYF
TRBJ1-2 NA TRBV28 CASSFEGALYGYTF
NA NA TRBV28 CASRETGGSPEQYF
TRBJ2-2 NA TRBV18 CASSPLWYSTGELFF
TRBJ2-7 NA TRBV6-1 CASSEALGRGTSYEQYF
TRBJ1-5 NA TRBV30 CAWSYGGGGQPQHF
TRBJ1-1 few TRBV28 CAGRQGNTEAFF
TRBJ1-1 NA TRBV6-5 CASSYSPSGGTEAFF
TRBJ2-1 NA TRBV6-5 CASSYSAGAYANEQFF
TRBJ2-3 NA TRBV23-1 CASIEGSGAWVDTQYF
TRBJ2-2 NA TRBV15 CATSRGRFGNTGELFF
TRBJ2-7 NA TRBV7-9 CASSLAGITYEQYF
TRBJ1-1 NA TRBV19 CASSISSTTEAFF
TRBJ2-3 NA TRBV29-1 CSGGPSGGARDTQYF
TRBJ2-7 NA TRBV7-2 CASGPGGYEQYF
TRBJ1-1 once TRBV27 CASSRGNTEAFF
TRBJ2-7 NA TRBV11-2 CASSLSARNFYEQYF
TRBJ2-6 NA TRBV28 CASTPTGTGPGANVLTF
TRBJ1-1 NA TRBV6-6 CASSYLRGSSNTEAFF
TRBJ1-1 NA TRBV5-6 CASTPGTGGFRTEAFF
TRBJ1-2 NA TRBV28 CASSSTLGTPYGYTF
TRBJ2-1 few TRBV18 CASSPGLAGGNEQFF
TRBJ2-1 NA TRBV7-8 CASWSSNIGTVPKNEQFF
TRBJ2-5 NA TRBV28 CASSSSAPQQGAKGAQYF
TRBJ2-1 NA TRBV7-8 CASSLTSGKYNEQFF
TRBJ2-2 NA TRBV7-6 CASSSSGGPTGELFF
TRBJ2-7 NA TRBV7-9 CASSLQRDRGNNEQYF
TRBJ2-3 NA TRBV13 CASSLRGRGTDTQYF
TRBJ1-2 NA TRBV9 CASSVGAGVGYGYTF
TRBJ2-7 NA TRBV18 CASSPGTGSYEQYF
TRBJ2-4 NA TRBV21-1 CASRTGTALQIQYF
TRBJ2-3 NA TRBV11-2 CASSLVLAVDTQYF
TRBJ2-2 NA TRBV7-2 CASSRVRLAGATNTGELFF
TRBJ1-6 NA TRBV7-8 CASSLDSGFSLFSPLHF
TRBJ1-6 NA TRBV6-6 CASSYQQGTGNSPLHF
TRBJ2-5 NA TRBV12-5 CASGLVPSGGALRVETQYF
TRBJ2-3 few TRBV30 CAWSVGLAGVTDTQYF
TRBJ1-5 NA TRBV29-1 CSVQGQGGNQPQHF